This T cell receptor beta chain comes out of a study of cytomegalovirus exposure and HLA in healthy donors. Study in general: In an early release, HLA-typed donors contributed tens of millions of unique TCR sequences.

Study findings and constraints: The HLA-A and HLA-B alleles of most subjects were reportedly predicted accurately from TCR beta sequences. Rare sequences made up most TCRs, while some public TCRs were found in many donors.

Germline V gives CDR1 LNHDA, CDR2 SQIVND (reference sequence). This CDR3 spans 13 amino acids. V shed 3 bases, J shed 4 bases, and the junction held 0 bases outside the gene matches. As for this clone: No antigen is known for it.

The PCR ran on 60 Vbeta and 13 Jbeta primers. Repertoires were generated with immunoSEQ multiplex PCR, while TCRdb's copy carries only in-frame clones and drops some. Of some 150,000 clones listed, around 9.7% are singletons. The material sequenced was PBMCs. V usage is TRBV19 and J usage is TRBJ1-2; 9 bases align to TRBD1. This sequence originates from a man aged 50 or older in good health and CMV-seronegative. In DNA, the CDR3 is TGTGCCAGTAGTATGGACAGGGGCTATGGCTACACCTTC. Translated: CASSMDRGYGYTF. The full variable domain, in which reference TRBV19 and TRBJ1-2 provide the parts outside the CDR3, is DGGITQSPKYLFRKEGQNVTLSCEQNLNHDAMYWYRQDPGQGLRLIYYSQIVNDFQKGDIAEGYSVSREKKESFPLTVTSAQKNPTAFYLCASSMDRGYGYTFGSGTRLTVV.